A selection of T cell receptor beta chains follows, all from one sample in a study of T-cell reconstitution after alpha-beta-depleted transplantation in children. TCRdb reprocessed the PCR reads with MiXCR, giving one entry per CDR3 protein. The profile covers about 120,000 distinct CDR3 sequences, with over 9% appearing a single time and less than 45% taken by the ten largest. This material consisted of PBMCs, taken before TCRalphabeta/CD19-depleted stem cell transplant. The receptors were sampled from a boy between 2 and 10 years old with acute lymphoblastic leukemia, due to receive a stem cell transplant. CDR3s include the opening cysteine and the closing phenylalanine or tryptophan. The D gene is left open where the match is weak. Not every row has a clone size; where given, it reads once, few, many or a size class.

V	D	J	size	CDR3	DNA
TRBV19	TRBD1	TRBJ1-1	NA	CASMGTERSTEAFF	TGTGCCAGTATGGGGACAGAGCGGAGCACTGAAGCTTTCTTT
TRBV3-1	TRBD2	TRBJ2-3	NA	CASSHHPREGWHTQYF	TGTGCCAGCAGCCATCATCCGCGGGAGGGCTGGCATACGCAGTATTTT
TRBV19	TRBD1	TRBJ1-1	NA	CASTPWTGDFGNTEAFF	TGTGCCAGTACCCCATGGACAGGGGATTTTGGGAACACTGAAGCTTTCTTT
TRBV11-2	NA	TRBJ2-7	NA	CASSSISTGQYF	TGTGCCAGCAGCTCCATAAGCACGGGGCAGTACTTC
TRBV5-1	TRBD1	TRBJ1-1	many	CASSATGGSPEAFF	TGCGCCAGCAGCGCGACAGGGGGATCACCTGAAGCTTTCTTT
TRBV20-1	NA	TRBJ2-5	few	CSASPVETQYF	TGCAGTGCTAGCCCCGTAGAGACCCAGTACTTC
TRBV6-1	NA	TRBJ1-4	few	CASSVMTENEKLFF	TGTGCCAGCAGTGTTATGACAGAGAATGAAAAACTGTTTTTT
TRBV7-9	TRBD2	TRBJ2-5	NA	CASSLLAGGTNQETQYF	TGTGCCAGCAGCTTACTAGCGGGAGGTACCAACCAAGAGACCCAGTACTTC
TRBV18	TRBD1	TRBJ1-2	NA	CASSPDRGPRYGYTF	TGTGCCAGCTCTCCTGACAGGGGGCCCCGCTATGGCTACACCTTC
TRBV10-3	TRBD2	TRBJ2-7	few	CAISESKSASGLYEQYF	TGTGCCATCAGTGAGTCGAAATCGGCTAGCGGCCTCTACGAGCAGTACTTC
TRBV11-2	NA	TRBJ2-7	NA	CASSPWYYRQEGTYEQYF	TGTGCCAGCAGCCCATGGTATTATAGACAGGAAGGTACCTACGAGCAGTACTTC
TRBV5-1	NA	TRBJ2-5	NA	CASSLAGAEETQYF	TGCGCCAGCAGCTTAGCAGGGGCGGAAGAGACCCAGTACTTC
TRBV20-1	TRBD1	TRBJ1-1	NA	CSVTGTGRNTEAFF	TGCAGTGTTACTGGGACAGGGAGAAACACTGAAGCTTTCTTT
TRBV3-1	TRBD2	TRBJ2-1	NA	CAFSRGLAGVVESYNEQFF	TGTGCCTTCAGTCGCGGACTAGCGGGAGTAGTTGAATCCTACAATGAGCAGTTCTTC
TRBV11-2	TRBD2	TRBJ2-6	NA	CASSPAWGGAGANVLTF	TGTGCCAGCAGCCCCGCCTGGGGGGGGGCTGGGGCCAACGTCCTGACTTTC
TRBV10-3	NA	TRBJ1-6	many	CAIKEDGDNSPLHF	TGTGCCATCAAGGAGGACGGGGATAATTCACCCCTCCACTTT
TRBV20-1	TRBD2	TRBJ2-1	few	CSAGGFGNEQFF	TGCAGTGCCGGGGGGTTTGGAAATGAGCAGTTCTTC
TRBV5-1	NA	TRBJ1-1	many	CASSTLYGGNTEAFF	TGCGCCAGCAGCACACTTTATGGGGGGAACACTGAAGCTTTCTTT
TRBV7-2	TRBD2	TRBJ2-3	NA	CASIGREWGDTQYF	TGTGCCAGCATAGGGCGGGAGTGGGGAGATACGCAGTATTTT
TRBV29-1	TRBD1	TRBJ1-2	few	CSVEHRGTGDGYTF	TGCAGCGTTGAGCACCGAGGGACAGGGGATGGCTACACCTTC
TRBV5-1	TRBD1	TRBJ1-1	few	CASSPRTGYTEAFF	TGCGCCAGCAGCCCCCGGACAGGGTACACTGAAGCTTTCTTT
TRBV20-1	TRBD1	TRBJ1-2	few	CSASSGTVYGYTF	TGCAGTGCTAGTTCCGGGACAGTGTATGGCTACACCTTC
TRBV5-1	NA	TRBJ2-6	NA	CASGLESSGANVLTF	TGCGCCAGCGGCTTAGAAAGCTCTGGGGCCAACGTCCTGACTTTC
TRBV15	TRBD1	TRBJ2-3	NA	CATSRPPGTGEDLNTQYF	TGTGCCACCAGCAGACCCCCCGGGACAGGGGAAGATTTAAATACGCAGTATTTT
TRBV7-6	TRBD2	TRBJ2-7	many	CASSLGIAGSYEQYF	TGTGCCAGCAGCTTAGGTATAGCGGGAAGCTACGAGCAGTACTTC
TRBV12-3/TRBV12-4	TRBD1	TRBJ2-7	few	CASSSQDRVDEQYF	TGTGCCAGCAGTTCCCAGGACAGGGTGGACGAGCAGTACTTC
TRBV5-1	NA	TRBJ2-7	few	CASSVPGAEQYF	TGCGCCAGCAGCGTCCCAGGGGCCGAGCAGTACTTC
TRBV11-2	TRBD2	TRBJ2-7	few	CASSLGTSDSYEQYF	TGTGCCAGCAGCTTAGGGACTAGCGACTCCTACGAGCAGTACTTC
TRBV4-1	NA	TRBJ1-4	many	CASSQVGQKLFF	TGCGCCAGCAGCCAAGTTGGTCAAAAACTGTTTTTT
TRBV20-1	TRBD2	TRBJ2-7	many	CSASRSGTYEQYF	TGCAGTGCTAGCCGTAGCGGGACCTACGAGCAGTACTTC
TRBV12-3/TRBV12-4	NA	TRBJ1-1	many	CASSLARNTEAFF	TGTGCCAGCAGTTTAGCCAGGAACACTGAAGCTTTCTTT